Shown below are 30 T cell receptor beta chains from a single sample sequenced in a study of CD8 T cells in ankylosing spondylitis (TCRdb year 2017). The method behind the library was 5' RACE. Sequencing was performed on an Illumina HiSeq 2500. TCRdb reprocessing: public reads trimmed at Q25 with fastp, clones called with MiXCR, in-frame beta chains kept. Every distinct CDR3 protein forms one entry, paired with its most common genes and DNA. This sample comprises just under 350,000 distinct CDR3 sequences, 14% to 15% of them detected only once. About 1% of the sample is held by the ten biggest clonotypes. The sequenced material came from blood, either unsorted or a sorted T cell fraction (not recorded which). These receptors all come from a male donor with ankylosing spondylitis or in good health (not recorded which).

This clonotype was found a few times. The CDR3 coding sequence is TGTGCCAGCAGTTTAATAGTTCAGGGACAGGGAGTCACCGGGGAGCTGTTTTTT. Translating gives CASSLIVQGQGVTGELFF. The gene calls are TRBV12-3 or TRBV12-4 and TRBJ2-2; 9 nucleotides agree with TRBD1. J gave up 4 bases and V 2 bases, and 11 bases lay outside the gene matches. The CDR3 is 18 amino acids.

The chain carries TRBV10-1 and TRBJ2-1; a weak D match, TRBD2 (5 bases). Trimming removed 10 bases at V and 5 bases at J, with 15 bases between. The CDR3 spans 13 residues. Germline V lookup: CDR1 WNHNN, CDR2 SYGVQD (reference sequence). In nucleotides, the CDR3 is TGCGCCACCGGGGAGCCCTCGGACAATGAGCAGTTCTTC. It yields the protein CATGEPSDNEQFF.

The rearrangement links TRBV11-2 to TRBJ2-3; D possibly uses TRBD1 or TRBD2 (6 bases each). The CDR3 is made up of 15 amino acids. Deletions cut 0 bases from V and 5 bases from J, with 12 bases between. CDR1 is SGHAT, CDR2 FQNNGV, per germline. The CDR3, as DNA: TGTGCCAGCAGCTTAGAAGGGGGACTCAGAGATACGCAGTATTTT. It encodes CASSLEGGLRDTQYF.

V and J are TRBV30 and TRBJ1-5; D is possibly TRBD1 (6 bases). In germline, CDR1 is GTSNPN, CDR2 SVGIG (reference sequence). The CDR3 sequence is 12 residues long. V was shortened by 2 bases and J by 5 bases, with 7 bases between the two germline ends. DNA for the CDR3: TGTGCCTGGAGTAGGGGGGATCAGCCCCAGCATTTT. Protein sequence: CAWSRGDQPQHF.

There are many counts of this clonotype. This chain joins TRBV12-3 or TRBV12-4 and TRBJ2-2; 10 bases are a match to TRBD2. The trim removed 6 bases at V and 4 bases at J, leaving 5 bases unmatched. The CDR3 is made up of 15 amino acids. The CDR3 DNA is TGTGCCAGCAGACCGGGACTAGCGATCACCGGGGAGCTGTTTTTT. It specifies CASRPGLAITGELFF.

This clonotype was detected a few times. V usage is TRBV18 and J usage is TRBJ2-7; D gene unclear. V lost 2 bases to trimming and J lost 0 bases, with 11 bases between them. The CDR3 consists of 15 residues. Germline V lookup: CDR1 KGHSH, CDR2 LQKENI. CDR3 sequence: CASSPGGRSSYEQYF. The CDR3, as DNA: TGTGCCAGCTCACCAGGTGGAAGAAGCTCCTACGAGCAGTACTTC.

In this sample, this clonotype turned up a few times. This chain joins TRBV5-1 and TRBJ2-1; D assignment may be TRBD1 or TRBD2 (6 bases each). In germline, CDR1 is SGHRS, CDR2 YFSETQ. Trimming took off 0 bases at V and 9 bases at J, with 16 bases between the two ends. The CDR3 length is 15 residues. CDR3 sequence reads: CASSLGRPGGGEQFF. The CDR3 region has the DNA TGCGCCAGCAGCTTGGGACGGCCCGGAGGGGGTGAGCAGTTCTTC.

This chain uses TRBV30 with TRBJ2-1; 9 bases fit TRBD2. CDR3 size: 13 residues. The V gene's germline CDR1 is GTSNPN and CDR2 SVGIG (reference sequence). The V and J ends lost 5 bases and 3 bases, in that order; junction bases with no gene match: 2. CDR3 region: CAWLAGFYNEQFF. The CDR3 DNA sequence: TGTGCCTGGCTAGCGGGATTCTACAATGAGCAGTTCTTC. Variable domain in full (rest from reference TRBV30 and TRBJ2-1): SQTIHQWPATLVQPVGSPLSLECTVEGTSNPNLYWYRQAAGRGLQLLFYSVGIGQISSEVPQNLSASRPQDRQFILSSKKLLLSDSGFYLCAWLAGFYNEQFFGPGTRLTVL.

This clonotype has a count of ten or more. The V call is TRBV12-3 or TRBV12-4, the J call TRBJ2-3, with 7 bases aligning to TRBD1. V shed 1 base, J shed 15 bases, and the junction held 7 bases outside the gene matches. There are 12 residues in the CDR3. CDR3 bases: TGTGCCAGCAGTTTAGGTGGGACAGTCCAATATTTT. It codes for CASSLGGTVQYF.

This clonotype was observed many times. The chain has TRBV12-3 or TRBV12-4 and TRBJ2-5; TRBD1 aligns across 7 bases. V was pared by 3 bases and J by 3 bases, with 4 bases of the junction left unmatched. The CDR3 is 14 amino acids. As DNA, the CDR3 is TGTGCCAGCAGTTTGGCCGGGACAGAAGAGACCCAGTACTTC. Translating gives CASSLAGTEETQYF.

This clonotype was observed a few times. The V gene is TRBV12-3 or TRBV12-4, the J gene TRBJ1-1, with 7 bases that match TRBD1. CDR3 size: 13 residues. Trimming at V came to 0 bases and at J to 10 bases, leaving 5 bases not matched to a gene. The CDR3 region is CASSLALAGGAFF. CDR3 sequence (DNA): TGTGCCAGCAGTTTAGCGCTGGCAGGGGGAGCTTTCTTT.

This clonotype was counted ten times or more. This sequence joins TRBV5-1 and TRBJ2-2; D gene ambiguous. This CDR3 spans 14 amino acids. Trimming took off 4 bases at V and 1 base at J, with 8 bases between the two ends. Germline V CDR1 and CDR2: SGHRS, YFSETQ. The CDR3 loop reads CASSLPLNTGELFF. Here the CDR3 DNA reads TGCGCCAGCAGCCTCCCTTTGAACACCGGGGAGCTGTTTTTT. Supplemented by reference TRBV5-1 and TRBJ2-2, the full variable domain reads KAGVTQTPRYLIKTRGQQVTLSCSPISGHRSVSWYQQTPGQGLQFLFEYFSETQRNKGNFPGRFSGRQFSNSRSEMNVSTLELGDSALYLCASSLPLNTGELFFGEGSRLTVL.

Only a few counts were recorded for this clonotype. This rearrangement joins TRBV5-1 to TRBJ2-3; the D call may be TRBD1 or TRBD2 (5 bases each). CDR3 length equals 17 residues. Germline loops: CDR1 SGHRS, CDR2 YFSETQ. V lost 4 bases and J lost 2, with 20 bases in between. DNA for the CDR3: TGCGCCAGCAGCCACAACTCCTGGGACGGATACACAGATACGCAGTATTTT. It codes for CASSHNSWDGYTDTQYF.

The chain carries TRBV5-4 and TRBJ2-1; 7 bases align to TRBD2. Germline loops: CDR1 SGHNT, CDR2 YYREEE (reference sequence). The CDR3 contains 15 residues. After removal of 4 bases from V and 8 bases from J, the junction contained 12 bases not matched to a gene. CDR3 bases: TGTGCCAGCAGCCCCGGACTAGGGGAGTACGATGAGCAGTTCTTC. It specifies CASSPGLGEYDEQFF.

This clonotype appeared a few times. CDR3 bases: TGTGCCAGCAGCCTCGGGACAGCATCCACCCTCCACTTT. Translation: CASSLGTASTLHF. V and J are TRBV3-1 and TRBJ1-6; TRBD1 aligns across 7 bases. The CDR3 runs to 13 residues. The germline gives CDR1 LGHDT, CDR2 YNNKEL (reference sequence). V shed 4 bases, J shed 14 bases, and the junction held 8 bases outside the gene matches.

This clonotype was observed a few times. The J gene is TRBJ2-6, the V gene TRBV7-2; D unresolved. Deletions cut 7 bases from V and 1 base from J, with 5 bases between. Germline V gene data show CDR1 as SGHTA and CDR2 as FQGNSA. This CDR3 spans 13 amino acids. The CDR3 loop reads CASISSGANVLTF. For the CDR3, the DNA is TGTGCCAGCATCTCTTCTGGGGCCAACGTCCTGACTTTC.

This clonotype was observed a few times. This chain links TRBV5-1 with TRBJ1-1; D possibly corresponds to TRBD1 (6 bases). V gave up 0 bases and J gave up 5 bases, with 17 bases separating them. Germline V gene lookup returns CDR1 SGHRS and CDR2 YFSETQ. The CDR3 is made up of 16 amino acids. The CDR3 coding sequence is TGCGCCAGCAGCTTGGCCCCAGCGGGGGGCGGTACTGAAGCTTTCTTT. Its translation: CASSLAPAGGGTEAFF.

This clonotype was observed at least ten times. This chain links TRBV29-1 with TRBJ1-1; maybe TRBD1 (5 bases). V gave up 3 bases and J gave up 10 bases, with 15 bases separating them. Per germline, CDR1 SQVTM and CDR2 ANQGSEA. CDR3 length: 12 amino acids. The CDR3 sequence is CSVEEVGGRAFF. The DNA of the CDR3 is TGCAGCGTTGAGGAGGTGGGGGGGAGAGCTTTCTTT.

This clonotype occurred a few times. V and J are TRBV6-1 and TRBJ2-1; perhaps TRBD2 as D (6 bases). Trimming shortened V by 8 bases and J by 7 bases, and 21 bases separated the two germline ends. The CDR3 is 15 residues long. Germline CDR1 reads MNHNS; CDR2 reads SASEGT. The DNA of the CDR3 is TGTGCCAGCGGCCAGCGGGCGAGGACCTTTAATGAGCAGTTCTTC. As protein: CASGQRARTFNEQFF.

This clonotype was seen only a few times. This chain joins TRBV6-1 and TRBJ1-1; no definite D call. Germline CDR1 MNHNS, CDR2 SASEGT. The CDR3 runs to 10 residues. The ends were cut back, 3 bases at V and 11 bases at J, with 7 bases in the middle. DNA for the CDR3: TGTGCCAGCAGTGATGTGGGTGCTTTCTTT. As protein: CASSDVGAFF.

The chain employs TRBV10-2 and TRBJ1-2; tentatively, D is TRBD1 (5 bases). This CDR3 has 15 amino acids. CDR1 and CDR2 (germline): WSHSY, SAAADI. V gave up 2 bases and J gave up 5 bases, with 15 bases separating them. CDR3 in DNA: TGCGCCAGCAGTGAGGGGCAGGGAGGTCCTTATGGCTACACCTTC. Amino acid sequence: CASSEGQGGPYGYTF.

This clonotype showed up just a few times. The gene calls are TRBV12-3 or TRBV12-4 and TRBJ1-5; D possibly corresponds to TRBD1 (6 bases). V lost 3 bases and J lost 2, with 11 bases in between. The CDR3 loop spans 15 amino acids. CDR3 sequence: CASSFEGGGNQPQHF. In DNA, the CDR3 is TGTGCCAGCAGTTTCGAGGGGGGGGGCAATCAGCCCCAGCATTTT.

This clonotype was observed a few times. The chain joins TRBV29-1 to TRBJ1-5; 7 bases are a match to TRBD1. The CDR3 loop spans 13 amino acids. The ends lost 2 bases at V and 6 bases at J; junction bases unmatched: 4. The V gene's germline CDR1 is SQVTM and CDR2 ANQGSEA. This CDR3 reads CSVEQGDGQPQHF. Here the CDR3 DNA reads TGCAGCGTTGAACAGGGGGACGGTCAGCCCCAGCATTTT.

The rearrangement links TRBV7-8 to TRBJ2-5; 7 positions match TRBD1. Germline V gene data show CDR1 as SGHVS and CDR2 as FQNEAQ. V gave up 3 bases and J gave up 5 bases; unmatched junction bases: 9. The CDR3 covers 15 residues. The CDR3 here is CASSFYRGRFETQYF. CDR3 DNA sequence: TGTGCCAGCAGCTTCTACAGGGGCAGGTTCGAGACCCAGTACTTC.

This chain uses TRBV7-9 with TRBJ2-2; D gene ambiguous. CDR1 and CDR2 from the germline V gene are SEHNR and FQNEAQ (reference sequence). V lost 3 bases to trimming and J lost 3 bases, with 11 bases between them. CDR3 length equals 15 residues. In DNA form, the CDR3 reads TGTGCCAGCAGCTTTTCAGGCTCGGACACCGGGGAGCTGTTTTTT. Translating gives CASSFSGSDTGELFF.

Only a few counts were recorded for this clonotype. This sequence joins TRBV6-2 or TRBV6-3 and TRBJ2-3; possible D gene TRBD2, 7 bases. CDR3 length: 16 residues. Looked up from germline, CDR1 is MNHEY and CDR2 is SVGEGT. Trimming left V 6 bases short and J 3 bases short, with 19 bases between. In DNA, the CDR3 is TGTGCCAGCAGAGCGCGGGGGCGTCCCCCGACAGATACGCAGTATTTT. Encoded protein: CASRARGRPPTDTQYF.

Turning to this clonotype: A junction end diverges from the germline sequence, so it may reflect a read error. The chain links TRBV5-1 to TRBJ1-1; TRBD1 matches 9 bases. Germline lookup yields CDR1 SGHRS and CDR2 YFSETQ. This CDR3 spans 15 amino acids. CDR3 loop: CASTLMGTGNTEAFF. DNA for the CDR3: TGCGCCAGCACCTTGATGGGGACAGGGAATACTGAAGCTTTCTTT.

At least ten counts were recorded for this clonotype. The J gene is TRBJ2-2, the V gene TRBV5-6, with 9 bases lining up with TRBD1. The CDR3 is 15 amino acids. Germline values: CDR1 SGHDT, CDR2 YYEEEE. Germline trimming cut 4 bases from V and 5 bases from J; bases unmatched to any gene: 6. The CDR3 coding sequence is TGTGCCAGCAGCATACAGGGGGCAGGAACCGGGGAGCTGTTTTTT. This translates into CASSIQGAGTGELFF.

This clonotype was seen more than once but under ten times. The chain combines TRBV5-6 with TRBJ2-3; 8 bases are a match to TRBD1. CDR1 SGHDT and CDR2 YYEEEE come from the germline V gene. The CDR3 has 15 residues. V shed 2 bases, J shed 7 bases, and the junction held 9 bases outside the gene matches. CDR3 DNA: TGTGCCAGCAGCTTCAGGGGGCTGAATTTAAATACGCAGTATTTT. Amino acids: CASSFRGLNLNTQYF.

This sequence joins TRBV5-1 and TRBJ2-3, with D perhaps matching TRBD2 (5 bases). V gave up 4 bases and J gave up 5 bases, with 14 bases separating them. Germline V gene data show CDR1 as SGHRS and CDR2 as YFSETQ. This CDR3 has 14 residues. This chain's CDR3 is CASSPSPSGDTQYF. CDR3 DNA sequence: TGCGCCAGCAGCCCCTCGCCGAGCGGAGATACGCAGTATTTT.